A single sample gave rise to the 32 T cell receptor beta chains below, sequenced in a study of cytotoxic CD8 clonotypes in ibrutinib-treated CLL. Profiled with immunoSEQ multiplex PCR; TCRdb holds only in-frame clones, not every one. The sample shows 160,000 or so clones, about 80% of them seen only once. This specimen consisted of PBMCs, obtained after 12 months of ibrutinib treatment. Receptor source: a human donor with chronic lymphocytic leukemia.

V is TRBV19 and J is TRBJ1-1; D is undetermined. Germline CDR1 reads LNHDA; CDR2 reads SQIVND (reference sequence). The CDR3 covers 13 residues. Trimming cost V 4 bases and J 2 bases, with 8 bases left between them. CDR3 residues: CASSSIGNTEAFF. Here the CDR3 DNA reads TGTGCCAGTAGTAGTATCGGAAACACTGAAGCTTTCTTT.

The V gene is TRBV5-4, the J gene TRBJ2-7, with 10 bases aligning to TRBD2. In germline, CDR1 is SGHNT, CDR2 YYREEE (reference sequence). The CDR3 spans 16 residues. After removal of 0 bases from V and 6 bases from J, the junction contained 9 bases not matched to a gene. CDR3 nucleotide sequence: TGTGCCAGCAGCTTGGATGCAGCGGGAGGGTCCCGCGAGCAGTACTTC. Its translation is CASSLDAAGGSREQYF.

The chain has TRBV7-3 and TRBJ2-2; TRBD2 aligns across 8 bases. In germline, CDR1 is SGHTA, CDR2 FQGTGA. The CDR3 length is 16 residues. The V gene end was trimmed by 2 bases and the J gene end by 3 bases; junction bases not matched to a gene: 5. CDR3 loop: CASSLQAGGYTGELFF. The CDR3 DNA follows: TGTGCCAGCAGCTTACAGGCGGGAGGTTACACCGGGGAGCTGTTTTTT.

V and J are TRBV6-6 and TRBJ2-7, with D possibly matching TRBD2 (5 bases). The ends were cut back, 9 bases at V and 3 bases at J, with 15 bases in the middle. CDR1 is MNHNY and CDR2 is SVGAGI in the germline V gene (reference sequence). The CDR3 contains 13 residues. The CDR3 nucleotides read TGTGCCAGTTCCCTAGCCCTTTTCTACGAGCAGTACTTC. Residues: CASSLALFYEQYF.

For the CDR3, the DNA is TGTGCCAGCAGTTCGACGGTGTGGGAGACCCAGTACTTC. It specifies CASSSTVWETQYF. The chain joins TRBV5-6 to TRBJ2-5; D remains ambiguous. Germline loops: CDR1 SGHDT, CDR2 YYEEEE. The CDR3 contains 13 residues. The germline V and J ends were trimmed by 5 bases and 5 bases, with 13 bases remaining between them.

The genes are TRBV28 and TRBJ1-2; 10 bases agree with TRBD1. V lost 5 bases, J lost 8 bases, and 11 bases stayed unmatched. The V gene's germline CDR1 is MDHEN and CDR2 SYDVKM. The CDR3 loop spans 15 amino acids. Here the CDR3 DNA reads TGTGCCAGCAGTACCTCCGGGACAGGGGTCGGCGGCTACACCTTC. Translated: CASSTSGTGVGGYTF.

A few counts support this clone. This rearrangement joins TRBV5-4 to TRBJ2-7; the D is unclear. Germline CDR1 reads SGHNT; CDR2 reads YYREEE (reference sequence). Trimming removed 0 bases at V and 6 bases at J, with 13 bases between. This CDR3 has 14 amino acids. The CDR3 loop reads CASSLGTMSFEQYF. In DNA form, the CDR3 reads TGTGCCAGCAGCTTGGGGACCATGAGTTTCGAGCAGTACTTC.

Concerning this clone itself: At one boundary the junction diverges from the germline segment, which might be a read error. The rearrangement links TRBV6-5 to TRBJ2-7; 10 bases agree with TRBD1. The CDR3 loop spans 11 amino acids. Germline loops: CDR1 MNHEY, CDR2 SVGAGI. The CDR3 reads CASSERTGGIF. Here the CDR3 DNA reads TGTGCCAGCAGTGAAAGGACAGGGGGTATATTC.

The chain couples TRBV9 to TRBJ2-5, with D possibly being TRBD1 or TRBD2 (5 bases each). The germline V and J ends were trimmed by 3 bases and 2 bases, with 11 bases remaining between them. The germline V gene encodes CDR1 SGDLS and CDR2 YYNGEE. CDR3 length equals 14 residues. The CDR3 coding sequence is TGTGCCAGCAGCGGGATTGGGGGACAAGAGACCCAGTACTTC. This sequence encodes CASSGIGGQETQYF.

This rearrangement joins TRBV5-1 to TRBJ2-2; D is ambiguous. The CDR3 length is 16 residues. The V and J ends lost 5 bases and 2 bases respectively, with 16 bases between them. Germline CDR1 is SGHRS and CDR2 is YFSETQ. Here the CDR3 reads CASSPGERSNTGELFF. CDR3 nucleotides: TGCGCCAGCAGTCCCGGCGAGCGTAGTAACACCGGGGAGCTGTTTTTT.

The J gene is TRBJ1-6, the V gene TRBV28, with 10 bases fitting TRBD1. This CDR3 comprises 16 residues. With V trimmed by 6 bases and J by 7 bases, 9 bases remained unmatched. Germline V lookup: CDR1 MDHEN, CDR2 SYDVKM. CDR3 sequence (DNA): TGTGCCAGCAGCTCAGTCTCGGGACAGGGGAATTCACCCCTCCACTTT. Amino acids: CASSSVSGQGNSPLHF.

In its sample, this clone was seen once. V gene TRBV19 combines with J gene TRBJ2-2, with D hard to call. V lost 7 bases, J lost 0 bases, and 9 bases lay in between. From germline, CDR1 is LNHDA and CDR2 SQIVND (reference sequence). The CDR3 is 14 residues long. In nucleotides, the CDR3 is TGTGCCAGTAACAGATTCTCGAACACCGGGGAGCTGTTTTTT. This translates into CASNRFSNTGELFF.

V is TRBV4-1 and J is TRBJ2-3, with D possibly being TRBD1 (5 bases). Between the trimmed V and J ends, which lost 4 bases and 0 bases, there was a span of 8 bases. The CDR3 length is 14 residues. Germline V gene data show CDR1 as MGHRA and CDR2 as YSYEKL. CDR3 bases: TGCGCCAGCAGCCGACAGACAAGCACAGATACGCAGTATTTT. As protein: CASSRQTSTDTQYF.

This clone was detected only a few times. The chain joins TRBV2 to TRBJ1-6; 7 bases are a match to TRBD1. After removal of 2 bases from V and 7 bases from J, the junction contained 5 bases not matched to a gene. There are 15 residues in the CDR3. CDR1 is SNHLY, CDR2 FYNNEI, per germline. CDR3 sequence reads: CASSERGQENSPLHF. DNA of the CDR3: TGTGCCAGCAGTGAAAGAGGACAGGAAAATTCACCCCTCCACTTT.

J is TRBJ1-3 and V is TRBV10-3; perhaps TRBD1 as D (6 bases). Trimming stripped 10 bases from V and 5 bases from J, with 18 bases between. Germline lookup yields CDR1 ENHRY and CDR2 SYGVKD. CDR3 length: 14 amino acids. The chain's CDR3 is CATTPSDRRNTIYF. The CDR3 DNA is TGTGCCACCACCCCGAGTGACAGGCGAAACACCATATATTTT.

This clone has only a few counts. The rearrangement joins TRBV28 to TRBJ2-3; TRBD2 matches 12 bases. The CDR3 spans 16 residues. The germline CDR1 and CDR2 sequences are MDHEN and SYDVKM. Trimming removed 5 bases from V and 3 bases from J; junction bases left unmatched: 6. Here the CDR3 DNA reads TGTGCCAGCAGTCCCCGACTAGCGGGAGTGACAGATACGCAGTATTTT. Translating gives CASSPRLAGVTDTQYF.

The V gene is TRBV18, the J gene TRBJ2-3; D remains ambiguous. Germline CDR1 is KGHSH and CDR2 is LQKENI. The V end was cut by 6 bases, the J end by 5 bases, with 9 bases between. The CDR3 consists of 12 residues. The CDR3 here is CASSERGDTQYF. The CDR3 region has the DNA TGTGCCAGCTCGGAGCGAGGAGATACGCAGTATTTT. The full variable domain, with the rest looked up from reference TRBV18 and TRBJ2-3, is NAGVMQNPRHLVRRRGQEARLRCSPMKGHSHVYWYRQLPEEGLKFMVYLQKENIIDESGMPKERFSAEFPKEGPSILRIQQVVRGDSAAYFCASSERGDTQYFGPGTRLTVL.

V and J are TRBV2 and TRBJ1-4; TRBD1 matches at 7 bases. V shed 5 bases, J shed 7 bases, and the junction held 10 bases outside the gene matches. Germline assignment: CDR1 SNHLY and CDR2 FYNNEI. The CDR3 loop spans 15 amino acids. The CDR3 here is CASSFAGTVSEKLFF. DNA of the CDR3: TGTGCCAGCAGTTTTGCCGGGACAGTGAGTGAAAAACTGTTTTTT.

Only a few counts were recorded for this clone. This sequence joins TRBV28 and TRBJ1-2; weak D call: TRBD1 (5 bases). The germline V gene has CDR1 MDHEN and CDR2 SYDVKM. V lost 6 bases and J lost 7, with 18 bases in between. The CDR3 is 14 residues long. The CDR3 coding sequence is TGTGCCAGCAGAATTCTAGGTGCAGGGATTGGCTACACCTTC. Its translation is CASRILGAGIGYTF.

The CDR3 nucleotides read TGTGCCAGCAGAGCACTAGCGGGCGACTACAATGAGCAGTTCTTC. This translates into CASRALAGDYNEQFF. The V call is TRBV2, the J call TRBJ2-1, with 9 positions matching TRBD2. Unmatched junction bases numbered 6, after V lost 6 bases and J lost 3 bases. CDR3 length: 15 amino acids. From germline, CDR1 is SNHLY and CDR2 FYNNEI.

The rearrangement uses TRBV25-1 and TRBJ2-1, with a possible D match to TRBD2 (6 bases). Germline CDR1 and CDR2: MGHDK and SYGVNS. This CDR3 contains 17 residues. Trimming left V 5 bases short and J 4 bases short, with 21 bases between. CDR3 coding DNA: TGTGCCAGCAGTAGCTCCACTCTAGCGACACCGTACAATGAGCAGTTCTTC. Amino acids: CASSSSTLATPYNEQFF.

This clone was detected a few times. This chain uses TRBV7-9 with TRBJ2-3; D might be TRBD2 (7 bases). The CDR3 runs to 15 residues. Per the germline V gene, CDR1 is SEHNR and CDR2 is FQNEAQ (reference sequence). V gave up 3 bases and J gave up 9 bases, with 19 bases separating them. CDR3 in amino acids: CASSFGQGGGWTQYF. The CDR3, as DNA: TGTGCCAGCAGCTTCGGCCAGGGAGGGGGGTGGACGCAGTATTTT.

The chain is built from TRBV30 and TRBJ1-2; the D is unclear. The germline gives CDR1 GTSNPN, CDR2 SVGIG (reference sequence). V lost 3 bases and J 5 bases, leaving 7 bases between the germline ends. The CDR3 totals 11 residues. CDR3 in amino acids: CAWRPLYGYTF. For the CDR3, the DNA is TGTGCCTGGAGGCCACTTTATGGCTACACCTTC.

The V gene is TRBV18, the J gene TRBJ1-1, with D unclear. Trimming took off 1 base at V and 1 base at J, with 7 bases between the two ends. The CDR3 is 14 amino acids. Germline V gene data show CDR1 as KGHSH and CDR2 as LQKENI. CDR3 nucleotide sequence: TGTGCCAGCTCACCACAAGCCCAGAACACTGAAGCTTTCTTT. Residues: CASSPQAQNTEAFF.

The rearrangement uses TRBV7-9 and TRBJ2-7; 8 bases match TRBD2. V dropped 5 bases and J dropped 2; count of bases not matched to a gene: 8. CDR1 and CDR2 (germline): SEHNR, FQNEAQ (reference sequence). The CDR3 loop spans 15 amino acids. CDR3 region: CASSRAGRAPYEQYF. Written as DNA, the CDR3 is TGTGCCAGCAGCCGGGCCGGGAGGGCTCCCTACGAGCAGTACTTC.

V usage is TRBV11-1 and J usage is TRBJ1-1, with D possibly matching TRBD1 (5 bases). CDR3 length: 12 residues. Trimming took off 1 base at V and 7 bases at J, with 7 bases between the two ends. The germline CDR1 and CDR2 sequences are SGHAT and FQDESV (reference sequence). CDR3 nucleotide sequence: TGTGCCAGCAGCTTAGAGGGGTTTGAAGCTTTCTTT. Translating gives CASSLEGFEAFF.

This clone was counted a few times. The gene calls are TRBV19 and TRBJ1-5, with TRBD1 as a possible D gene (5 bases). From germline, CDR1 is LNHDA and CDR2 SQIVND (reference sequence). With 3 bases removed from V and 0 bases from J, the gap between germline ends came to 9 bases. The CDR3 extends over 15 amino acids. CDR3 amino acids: CASSIAGYSNQPQHF. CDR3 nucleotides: TGTGCCAGTAGTATCGCAGGGTATAGCAATCAGCCCCAGCATTTT.

The CDR3 nucleotides read TGTGCCAGCAGTGACTCGCCTAGCGGGAGGCCTCCTTACGAGCAGTACTTC. Translating it yields CASSDSPSGRPPYEQYF. This chain links TRBV6-4 with TRBJ2-7, with 11 bases matching TRBD2. This CDR3 has 17 residues. CDR1 MRHNA and CDR2 SNTAGT come from the germline V gene. The junction had 8 bases not matched to a gene; V was cut back by 0 bases and J by 4 bases.

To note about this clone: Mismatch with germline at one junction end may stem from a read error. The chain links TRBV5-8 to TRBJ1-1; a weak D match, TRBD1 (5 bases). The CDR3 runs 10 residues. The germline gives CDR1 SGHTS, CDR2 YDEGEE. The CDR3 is CASSPWGQVF. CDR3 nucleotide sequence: TGTGCCAGCAGCCCGTGGGGCCAAGTATTT.

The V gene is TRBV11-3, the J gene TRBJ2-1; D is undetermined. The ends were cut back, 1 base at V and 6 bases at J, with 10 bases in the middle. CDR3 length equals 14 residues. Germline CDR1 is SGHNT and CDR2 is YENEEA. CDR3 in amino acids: CASSLGADRNEQFF. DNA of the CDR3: TGTGCCAGCAGCTTAGGAGCAGACCGCAATGAGCAGTTCTTC.

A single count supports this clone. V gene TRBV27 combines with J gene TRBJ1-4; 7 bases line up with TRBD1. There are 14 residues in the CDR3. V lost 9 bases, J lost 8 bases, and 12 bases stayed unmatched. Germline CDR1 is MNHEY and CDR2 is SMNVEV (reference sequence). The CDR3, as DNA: TGTGCCAGACCCCCCCGGGACAGTGGAGAAAAACTGTTTTTT. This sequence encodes CARPPRDSGEKLFF. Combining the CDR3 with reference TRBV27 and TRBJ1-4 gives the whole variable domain EAQVTQNPRYLITVTGKKLTVTCSQNMNHEYMSWYRQDPGLGLRQIYYSMNVEVTDKGDVPEGYKVSRKEKRNFPLILESPSPNQTSLYFCARPPRDSGEKLFFGSGTQLSVL.

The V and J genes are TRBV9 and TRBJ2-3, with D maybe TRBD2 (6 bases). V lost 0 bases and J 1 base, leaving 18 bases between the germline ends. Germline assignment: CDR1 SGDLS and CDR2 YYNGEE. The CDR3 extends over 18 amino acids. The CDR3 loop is CASSVAVVRRRGTDTQYF. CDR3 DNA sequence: TGTGCCAGCAGCGTAGCTGTTGTACGGCGGAGGGGCACAGATACGCAGTATTTT.